Here is one T cell receptor beta chain with its context. Its specificity is not known. The data belong to a study of T cells in tuberculosis. Study information: The T cells targeted glucose monomycolate, a mycobacterial lipid, via CD1B. Samples predate treatment or fall within its first 7 days. Study-level results: Smaller alpha distances in active tuberculosis partly reflected shorter CDR3-alpha lengths.

Per the germline V gene, CDR1 is SGHRS and CDR2 is YFSETQ. The CDR3 has 16 amino acids. V was cut by 1 base and J by 2 bases, with 16 bases left in between. The method was immunoSEQ multiplex PCR; TCRdb's version includes in-frame clones alone and lacks a portion of them. In the table there are some 5,500 clones, roughly 97% of which are singletons. Stated time point: new active TB diagnosis, blood taken before or within 7 days of starting treatment. This sequence originates from an adult with tuberculosis. Sequences were derived from PBMCs, sampled at tuberculosis diagnosis. J is TRBJ2-7 and V is TRBV5-1, with TRBD2 as a possible D gene (7 bases). The CDR3 coding sequence is TGCGCCAGCAGCTTGAAGTGGGGGGGCGTGACCTACGAGCAGTACTTC. Its protein product is CASSLKWGGVTYEQYF. Based on the CDR3 plus reference TRBV5-1 and TRBJ2-7, the full variable domain is KAGVTQTPRYLIKTRGQQVTLSCSPISGHRSVSWYQQTPGQGLQFLFEYFSETQRNKGNFPGRFSGRQFSNSRSEMNVSTLELGDSALYLCASSLKWGGVTYEQYFGPGTRLTVT.